The source of this T cell receptor (beta chain) is a study of vaccination effects on CD4 cells after COVID-19. Before sequencing took place, the ViraFEST assay used viral peptide pools to expand antigen-specific CD4+ T cells. After less than 11 days in culture, the CD4+ T cells were isolated. According to the study, vaccine recipients showed no prior SARS-CoV-2 infection and negative nucleocapsid antibodies. As regards this clone: What it binds is unknown.

Data came from immunoSEQ multiplex PCR; TCRdb stores just in-frame clones and leaves some out. The sample records about 73,000 clones, 60% to 85% being singletons. Sequenced material: CD4+ T cells from PBMCs cultured with SARS-CoV-2 spike peptides, taken before COVID-19 vaccination. The receptor was derived from a human donor who received a COVID-19 vaccine.

This chain's CDR3 is CASSLNRVAYEQYV. As DNA, the CDR3 is TGTGCCAGCAGCTTAAACAGGGTCGCGTACGAGCAGTACGTC. The V call is TRBV7-2, the J call TRBJ2-7; a weak D match, TRBD1 (6 bases). Trimming left V 2 bases short and J 4 bases short, with 12 bases between. This CDR3 is 14 amino acids long. Germline V gives CDR1 SGHTA, CDR2 FQGNSA.